Following are 23 T cell receptor beta chains from one sample sequenced in a study of blood T cells in healthy people across ages. Primed by a sample-barcoded 5' primer and a J-beta primer mix, a second PCR proceeded for 7 to 11 cycles. TCRdb independently ran MiXCR on the 5' RACE reads; one entry per CDR3 protein. The sample carries about 1,400,000 distinct CDR3 sequences, approximately 40% recorded once. Sample: blood. Every receptor here comes from a woman aged 18-29 years in good health.

The rearrangement uses TRBV12-5 and TRBJ2-5; the D gene could be TRBD1 or TRBD2 (5 bases each). The J call is in doubt because the DNA end fits TRBJ2-7 better. The CDR3 is 14 amino acids. The germline CDR1 and CDR2 sequences are LGHNT and FRNRAP. CDR3 DNA sequence: TGTGCTAGTGGTGTGGACGGGACGGTCTACGAGCAGTACTTC. It encodes CASGVDGTVYEQYF.

The CDR3: CSVNGGMDEQYF. As DNA, the CDR3 is TGCAGTGTTAACGGGGGTATGGACGAGCAGTACTTC. The chain recombines TRBV20-1 with TRBJ2-7, with D tentatively TRBD2 (6 bases). The V gene lost 7 bases and the J gene lost 5 bases, with 15 bases spanning the gap. CDR3 length: 12 amino acids. Germline CDR1 reads DFQATT; CDR2 reads SNEGSKA (reference sequence).

The chain is built from TRBV4-1 and TRBJ2-4, with 9 bases aligning to TRBD1. The CDR3 covers 16 residues. The V segment lost 4 bases and the J segment 9 bases; nucleotides outside the gene matches: 13. Germline assignment: CDR1 MGHRA and CDR2 YSYEKL. As DNA, the CDR3 is TGCGCCAGCAGCCTCCGGGACAGGGCTGGGGGAAGCATTCAGTACTTC. Its translation: CASSLRDRAGGSIQYF.

This chain uses TRBV20-1 with TRBJ2-5, with a possible D match to TRBD2 (5 bases). The better agreement between TRBJ2-7 and the DNA end casts doubt on the J call. The CDR3 has 15 amino acids. Germline V gives CDR1 DFQATT, CDR2 SNEGSKA (reference sequence). The CDR3 loop is CSALTTLTALSEQYF. DNA of the CDR3: TGCAGTGCGCTGACTACCCTCACCGCCCTTTCCGAGCAGTACTTC.

This clonotype showed up just once. No conserved phenylalanine or tryptophan is present at the end of the CDR3, so a read error is the likely explanation. V and J are TRBV20-1 and TRBJ1-1; D may be TRBD1 (5 bases). Germline values: CDR1 DFQATT, CDR2 SNEGSKA (reference sequence). V was cut by 0 bases and J by 4 bases, with 15 bases left in between. The length of the CDR3 is 15 residues. The DNA of the CDR3 is TGCAGTGCTAGAGATGAGGCGGGGGGGAGCACTGAAGCTTTCTCT. As protein: CSARDEAGGSTEAFS.

This clonotype was counted a few times. The chain links TRBV7-2 to TRBJ2-1, with TRBD2 matching 14 bases. Germline V gene data show CDR1 as SGHTA and CDR2 as FQGNSA. The CDR3 sequence is 15 residues long. Trimming cost V 5 bases and J 8 bases; bases outside gene matches: 5. CDR3 loop: CASSTTSGGAYEQFF. The DNA of the CDR3 is TGTGCCAGCAGCACGACTAGCGGGGGGGCCTATGAGCAGTTCTTC.

The V call is TRBV7-9, the J call TRBJ2-7; TRBD1 might be the D (5 bases). There are 16 residues in the CDR3. The V end was cut by 2 bases, the J end by 2 bases, with 16 bases between. The V gene's germline CDR1 is SEHNR and CDR2 FQNEAQ (reference sequence). CDR3 residues: CASSLRGAELPYEQYF. Here the CDR3 DNA reads TGTGCCAGCAGCTTAAGGGGCGCGGAGCTTCCCTACGAGCAGTACTTC.

This clonotype has only a few counts. The V and J genes are TRBV5-1 and TRBJ2-1; 9 bases are a match to TRBD1. CDR3 length: 14 amino acids. The V segment lost 3 bases and the J segment 8 bases; nucleotides outside the gene matches: 6. The V gene's germline CDR1 is SGHRS and CDR2 YFSETQ. CDR3 amino acids: CASSSGQGWDEQFF. The CDR3 DNA reads TGCGCCAGCAGCTCCGGACAGGGGTGGGATGAGCAGTTCTTC. Supplemented by reference TRBV5-1 and TRBJ2-1, the full variable domain reads KAGVTQTPRYLIKTRGQQVTLSCSPISGHRSVSWYQQTPGQGLQFLFEYFSETQRNKGNFPGRFSGRQFSNSRSEMNVSTLELGDSALYLCASSSGQGWDEQFFGPGTRLTVL.

The genes are TRBV4-1 and TRBJ1-1, with 10 bases matching TRBD1. The V gene end was trimmed by 3 bases and the J gene end by 1 base; junction bases not matched to a gene: 2. This CDR3 contains 15 residues. In germline, CDR1 is MGHRA, CDR2 YSYEKL. CDR3 amino acids: CASSHRDRGNTEAFF. DNA for the CDR3: TGCGCCAGCAGCCACAGGGACAGGGGGAACACTGAAGCTTTCTTT.

The chain is built from TRBV10-3 and TRBJ1-2, with no clear D. This CDR3 is built from 14 residues. Germline CDR1 ENHRY, CDR2 SYGVKD. Between the trimmed V and J ends, which lost 0 bases and 4 bases, there was a span of 9 bases. CDR3 region: CAISESPEAYGYTF. In nucleotides, the CDR3 is TGTGCCATCAGTGAGTCTCCAGAGGCCTATGGCTACACCTTC.

The V gene is TRBV20-1, the J gene TRBJ2-1; D remains ambiguous. Germline assignment: CDR1 DFQATT and CDR2 SNEGSKA (reference sequence). The length of the CDR3 is 11 residues. Trimming stripped 6 bases from V and 10 bases from J, with 13 bases between. In nucleotides, the CDR3 is TGCAGTGCCCACCGTCCTTGGGAGCAGTTCTTC. Amino acids: CSAHRPWEQFF.

The V gene is TRBV4-1, the J gene TRBJ2-1; 8 nucleotides align to TRBD1. This CDR3 is 15 amino acids long. The V gene end was trimmed by 1 base and the J gene end by 8 bases; junction bases not matched to a gene: 7. Germline CDR1 reads MGHRA; CDR2 reads YSYEKL. The CDR3 protein is CASSQVARGRDEQFF. CDR3 coding DNA: TGCGCCAGCAGCCAAGTCGCCAGGGGGCGCGATGAGCAGTTCTTC.

The chain recombines TRBV6-2 or TRBV6-3 with TRBJ2-3, with a tentative D call TRBD2 (6 bases). The length of the CDR3 is 14 residues. V was clipped by 2 bases and J by 4 bases, with 10 bases between them. Germline V CDR1 and CDR2: MNHEY, SVGEGT. CDR3 sequence (DNA): TGTGCCAGCAGTTACACGGGAGCCCCAGATACGCAGTATTTT. It codes for CASSYTGAPDTQYF.

This chain joins TRBV20-1 and TRBJ2-6; D uncertain. Germline CDR1 DFQATT, CDR2 SNEGSKA (reference sequence). Trimming took 0 bases from V and 0 from J, leaving 15 bases between them. The CDR3 sequence is 18 residues long. The CDR3 coding sequence is TGCAGTGCTAGAGATGTCGCCCGCACCCCCTCTGGGGCCAACGTCCTGACTTTC. Its translation is CSARDVARTPSGANVLTF.

The J gene is TRBJ2-1, the V gene TRBV27; D gene unclear. Germline lookup yields CDR1 MNHEY and CDR2 SMNVEV (reference sequence). The CDR3 covers 15 residues. The V end lost 3 bases, the J end lost 0 bases, and 9 bases lay between the germline ends. CDR3 DNA: TGTGCCAGCAGTTTCGACGCGCTCTCCTACAATGAGCAGTTCTTC. This encodes CASSFDALSYNEQFF.

The chain employs TRBV9 and TRBJ1-3, with no clear D. From germline, CDR1 is SGDLS and CDR2 YYNGEE. The V end was cut by 7 bases, the J end by 0 bases, with 8 bases between. The CDR3 totals 13 residues. In DNA, the CDR3 is TGTGCCAGCGGCAGGAGCTCTGGAAACACCATATATTTT. Translating gives CASGRSSGNTIYF. The variable domain in full, completed from reference TRBV9 and TRBJ1-3, reads DSGVTQTPKHLITATGQRVTLRCSPRSGDLSVYWYQQSLDQGLQFLIQYYNGEERAKGNILERFSAQQFPDLHSELNLSSLELGDSALYFCASGRSSGNTIYFGEGSWLTVV.

This clonotype was seen a few times. The chain has TRBV20-1 and TRBJ1-1; TRBD1 might be the D (5 bases). This CDR3 is 16 amino acids long. CDR1 and CDR2 (germline): DFQATT, SNEGSKA (reference sequence). V was pared by 0 bases and J by 8 bases, with 22 bases between. Here the CDR3 DNA reads TGCAGTGCTAGAGATGGGGGGACCCCAACCGACGAAGAAGCTTTCTTT. Amino acid sequence: CSARDGGTPTDEEAFF.

This clonotype was detected ten times or more. This chain uses TRBV10-3 with TRBJ1-2, with D unclear. The V gene lost 2 bases and the J gene lost 4 bases, with 23 bases spanning the gap. The CDR3 runs 18 residues. The germline CDR1 and CDR2 sequences are ENHRY and SYGVKD. The CDR3 loop reads CAISEGLLGPTKLYGYTF. CDR3 in DNA: TGTGCCATCAGTGAGGGCCTGTTGGGCCCCACGAAGCTCTATGGCTACACCTTC.

This clonotype was observed a few times. This chain connects TRBV7-2 to TRBJ2-7; D is ambiguous. V was clipped by 1 base and J by 3 bases, with 10 bases between them. This CDR3 has 14 residues. The germline gives CDR1 SGHTA, CDR2 FQGNSA. The CDR3 sequence is CASSLGTQVYEQYF. DNA for the CDR3: TGTGCCAGCAGCTTAGGAACCCAAGTCTACGAGCAGTACTTC.

This clonotype was observed once. DNA for the CDR3: TGTGCCAGCAGTTACAAACATTACGGGACAGGGGTGAGCAATCAGCCCCAGCATTTT. It yields the protein CASSYKHYGTGVSNQPQHF. V is TRBV6-5 and J is TRBJ1-5; 10 bases agree with TRBD1. This CDR3 comprises 19 residues. J was trimmed by 1 base and V by 2 bases; bases with no gene match: 11. Germline CDR1 MNHEY, CDR2 SVGAGI.

The chain recombines TRBV6-1 with TRBJ2-3; D is possibly TRBD2 (5 bases). In germline, CDR1 is MNHNS, CDR2 SASEGT. Trimming stripped 5 bases from V and 2 bases from J, with 17 bases between. The CDR3 has 16 amino acids. CDR3 residues: CASSRGKGADTDTQYF. CDR3 DNA sequence: TGTGCCAGCAGTCGTGGGAAGGGAGCGGACACAGATACGCAGTATTTT.

The chain carries TRBV11-2 and TRBJ2-5; no clear D. The CDR3 sequence is 15 residues long. Germline loops: CDR1 SGHAT, CDR2 FQNNGV. V was cut by 5 bases and J by 4 bases, with 17 bases left in between. The CDR3 DNA sequence: TGTGCCAGCAGCCCTACCGCGTCCAAGGGAGAGACCCAGTACTTC. It yields the protein CASSPTASKGETQYF.

This clonotype was counted only a few times. The CDR3 DNA reads TGCAGTGCTACCAGCGGGACTAGCGGGCGAAATACGCAGTATTTT. It is translated as CSATSGTSGRNTQYF. The chain uses TRBV20-1 and TRBJ2-3, with 12 bases aligning to TRBD2. Germline V gene lookup returns CDR1 DFQATT and CDR2 SNEGSKA (reference sequence). This CDR3 contains 15 residues. Losses at the gene ends were 4 bases for V and 7 bases for J; bases not matched to a gene: 9.